These 23 T cell receptor beta chains share one sample of origin, sequenced in a study of blood T cell repertoires in COVID-19. Produced via immunoSEQ multiplex PCR; TCRdb's table is partial and in-frame only. There are roughly 150,000 clones in the sample; 80% to 90% occur only once, and around 7.7% lies in the top ten. The sample consisted of PBMCs or T cells enriched from blood (not recorded which). These receptors came from a man aged 45-65 years who had recovered from COVID-19.

V and J are TRBV9 and TRBJ2-1; 9 positions agree with TRBD2. Trimming cost V 3 bases and J 0 bases; bases outside gene matches: 1. Germline CDR1 reads SGDLS; CDR2 reads YYNGEE. This CDR3 is 15 amino acids long. This chain's CDR3 is CASSASGTSYNEQFF. CDR3 bases: TGTGCCAGCAGCGCTAGCGGGACCTCCTACAATGAGCAGTTCTTC.

The chain combines TRBV30 with TRBJ2-7; perhaps TRBD1 as D (6 bases). Germline CDR1 reads GTSNPN; CDR2 reads SVGIG (reference sequence). V was trimmed by 5 bases and J by 2 bases, leaving 16 bases between them. The CDR3 runs to 14 residues. CDR3 DNA: TGTGCCTGGGCCCCAACAGGGTTCGCCTACGAGCAGTACTTC. Protein: CAWAPTGFAYEQYF. The whole variable domain, remainder taken from reference TRBV30 and TRBJ2-7, is SQTIHQWPATLVQPVGSPLSLECTVEGTSNPNLYWYRQAAGRGLQLLFYSVGIGQISSEVPQNLSASRPQDRQFILSSKKLLLSDSGFYLCAWAPTGFAYEQYFGPGTRLTVT.

The chain couples TRBV3-1 (or the pseudogene TRBV3-2) to TRBJ1-1, with a possible D match to TRBD1 (5 bases). V lost 4 bases and J lost 8, with 14 bases in between. Germline-derived CDR1 and CDR2 are LGHDT and YNNKEL (reference sequence). This CDR3 is built from 13 residues. The CDR3 nucleotides are TGTGCCAGCAGCCGGCAGGGTTCAGTCGAAGCTTTCTTT. This sequence encodes CASSRQGSVEAFF.

This clone was counted between two and nine times. The rearrangement links TRBV27 to TRBJ2-7, with D possibly matching TRBD2 (5 bases). The V end lost 6 bases, the J end lost 1 base, and 16 bases lay between the germline ends. The CDR3 has 15 residues. The germline CDR1 and CDR2 sequences are MNHEY and SMNVEV (reference sequence). The CDR3 DNA sequence: TGTGCCAGCAGCCCCATGGACTCGCTATCCTACGAGCAGTACTTC. This gives the protein CASSPMDSLSYEQYF.

A few counts support this clone. V usage is TRBV7-2 and J usage is TRBJ2-7; 9 bases fit TRBD2. J gave up 0 bases and V 1 base, and 4 bases lay outside the gene matches. The CDR3 is made up of 16 amino acids. The germline CDR1 and CDR2 sequences are SGHTA and FQGNSA. The CDR3 loop is CASSLGLAGSSYEQYF. The CDR3, as DNA: TGTGCCAGCAGCTTAGGCCTAGCGGGGAGCTCCTACGAGCAGTACTTC.

The CDR3 sequence: CASSSWTSRQETQYF. DNA of the CDR3: TGTGCCAGCAGCTCCTGGACTAGCAGACAAGAGACCCAGTACTTC. This chain links TRBV5-5 with TRBJ2-5; 8 bases align to TRBD2. The CDR3 runs to 15 residues. After removal of 3 bases from V and 2 bases from J, the junction contained 6 bases not matched to a gene. Germline CDR1 is SGHKS and CDR2 is YYEKEE (reference sequence).

This clone was observed a few times. The chain is built from TRBV9 and TRBJ1-2; tentative D call: TRBD1 (6 bases). Trimming took 0 bases from V and 8 from J, leaving 14 bases between them. Germline V gene data show CDR1 as SGDLS and CDR2 as YYNGEE. The CDR3 sequence is 14 residues long. The DNA of the CDR3 is TGTGCCAGCAGCGTAGGGGACATCGTAGGAGGCTACACCTTC. Protein product: CASSVGDIVGGYTF.

The chain links TRBV12-3 or TRBV12-4 to TRBJ2-7, with D possibly TRBD1 on 6 matching bases. There are 11 residues in the CDR3. Trimming cost V 6 bases and J 5 bases, with 8 bases left between them. In nucleotides, the CDR3 is TGTGCCAGCAGCTACAGGGACGAGCAGTACTTC. It specifies CASSYRDEQYF.

The V and J genes are TRBV4-2 and TRBJ2-4, with D possibly matching TRBD2 (6 bases). The length of the CDR3 is 16 residues. Trimming took off 0 bases at V and 3 bases at J, with 12 bases between the two ends. The germline gives CDR1 LGHNA, CDR2 YNFKEQ. CDR3 nucleotides: TGTGCCAGCAGCCAAGATTACAGCGGGTTCAAAAACATTCAGTACTTC. This translates into CASSQDYSGFKNIQYF.

The chain links TRBV18 to TRBJ2-3; 8 bases are shared with TRBD1. The J segment lost 4 bases and the V segment lost 3 bases, leaving 3 bases of the junction unmatched. The germline CDR1 and CDR2 sequences are KGHSH and LQKENI. The CDR3 totals 14 residues. For the CDR3, the DNA is TGTGCCAGCTCACCGCCAGGGGGCGCAGATACGCAGTATTTT. Residues: CASSPPGGADTQYF.

The chain employs TRBV3-1 (or the pseudogene TRBV3-2) and TRBJ2-2, with D perhaps TRBD2 (5 bases). The CDR3 has 19 residues. V dropped 0 bases and J dropped 6 bases, with 23 bases sitting between them. From germline, CDR1 is LGHDT and CDR2 YNNKEL (reference sequence). The CDR3 DNA sequence: TGTGCCAGCAGCCAAGATCATCCAGGAGGAAAAATAATCGCCGGGGAGCTGTTTTTT. Amino acids: CASSQDHPGGKIIAGELFF.

In its sample, this clone was seen once. This chain joins TRBV3-1 (or the pseudogene TRBV3-2) and TRBJ2-1; weak D call: TRBD2 (5 bases). V gave up 6 bases and J gave up 0 bases, with 18 bases separating them. Germline assignment: CDR1 LGHDT and CDR2 YNNKEL (reference sequence). This CDR3 has 17 amino acids. CDR3: CASRSGRGLGSYNEQFF. DNA for the CDR3: TGTGCCAGCAGATCTGGACGGGGATTGGGCTCCTACAATGAGCAGTTCTTC.

J is TRBJ1-6 and V is TRBV3-1 (or the pseudogene TRBV3-2), with D perhaps matching TRBD1 (5 bases). V dropped 4 bases and J dropped 5 bases, with 6 bases sitting between them. The CDR3 runs to 13 residues. The germline V gene has CDR1 LGHDT and CDR2 YNNKEL (reference sequence). CDR3 sequence: CASSPQDNSPLHF. The CDR3, as DNA: TGTGCCAGCAGCCCACAGGATAATTCACCCCTCCACTTT.

The chain uses TRBV5-4 and TRBJ2-7; possible D gene TRBD1, 5 bases. Germline CDR1 reads SGHNT; CDR2 reads YYREEE (reference sequence). This CDR3 has 15 residues. Between the trimmed V and J ends, which lost 1 base and 5 bases, there was a span of 16 bases. This chain's CDR3 is CASSLRGRLSDEQYF. CDR3 DNA sequence: TGTGCCAGCAGCTTGAGGGGAAGGCTCTCTGACGAGCAGTACTTC.

This rearrangement joins TRBV19 to TRBJ2-1, with 9 bases identical to TRBD2. CDR1 and CDR2 (germline): LNHDA, SQIVND (reference sequence). This CDR3 has 13 amino acids. V lost 7 bases, J lost 10 bases, and 8 bases stayed unmatched. The CDR3 DNA reads as TGTGCCAGTACCCCCATGCGGGGGGGGGAGCAGTTCTTC. Translated: CASTPMRGGEQFF.

This clone was observed many times. This rearrangement joins TRBV2 to TRBJ2-3; D gene uncertain. CDR1 is SNHLY and CDR2 is FYNNEI in the germline V gene. Between the trimmed V and J ends, which lost 8 bases and 0 bases, there was a span of 18 bases. The CDR3 runs to 16 residues. CDR3 sequence (DNA): TGTGCCAGCCTTATAAGTGTGGCTCGTAGCACAGATACGCAGTATTTT. It codes for CASLISVARSTDTQYF.

This chain uses TRBV9 with TRBJ1-3, with 8 bases lining up with TRBD1. This CDR3 comprises 15 residues. The V and J ends lost 3 bases and 8 bases, in that order; junction bases with no gene match: 10. The germline V gene has CDR1 SGDLS and CDR2 YYNGEE. CDR3 sequence: CASSERGQGGDTIYF. The CDR3 DNA follows: TGTGCCAGCAGCGAACGAGGACAGGGAGGGGACACCATATATTTT.

A word on this clone: In the same sample, other DNA sequences code for this CDR3. The chain combines TRBV29-1 with TRBJ1-1, with D maybe TRBD1 (6 bases). CDR1 is SQVTM, CDR2 ANQGSEA, per germline. This CDR3 has 12 residues. Trimming removed 7 bases from V and 1 base from J, with 10 bases in between. CDR3 protein: CSGGQTNTEAFF. The CDR3 bases are TGCAGCGGTGGACAGACGAACACTGAAGCTTTCTTT. Using reference TRBV29-1 and TRBJ1-1 for the parts outside the CDR3, the full variable domain is SAVISQKPSRDICQRGTSLTIQCQVDSQVTMMFWYRQQPGQSLTLIATANQGSEATYESGFVIDKFPISRPNLTFSTLTVSNMSPEDSSIYLCSGGQTNTEAFFGQGTRLTVV.

This chain links TRBV7-2 with TRBJ2-5, with 10 bases matching TRBD2. This CDR3 region has 15 residues. The germline V gene has CDR1 SGHTA and CDR2 FQGNSA. J was trimmed by 6 bases and V by 6 bases; bases with no gene match: 10. In DNA, the CDR3 is TGTGCCAGCAGTCTCCAGCGGGGGGGATTGAAGACCCAGTACTTC. Its translation is CASSLQRGGLKTQYF.

The chain links TRBV7-9 to TRBJ2-3, with 9 bases identical to TRBD2. Germline V lookup: CDR1 SEHNR, CDR2 FQNEAQ (reference sequence). This CDR3 is built from 18 residues. The V and J ends lost 5 bases and 4 bases, in that order; junction bases with no gene match: 16. In nucleotides, the CDR3 is TGTGCCAGCAGCCCAGTACCTGGGGGCGGGGGGGCCCCAGATACGCAGTATTTT. Amino acid sequence: CASSPVPGGGGAPDTQYF.

This chain uses TRBV6-5 with TRBJ2-2; tentatively, D is TRBD1 (6 bases). This CDR3 comprises 15 residues. CDR1 MNHEY and CDR2 SVGAGI come from the germline V gene. Trimming shortened V by 5 bases and J by 2 bases, and 12 bases separated the two germline ends. The CDR3 region has the DNA TGTGCCAGCAGTATTCAGGGGACAAACACCGGGGAGCTGTTTTTT. It codes for CASSIQGTNTGELFF.

CDR3 nucleotide sequence: TGTGCCAGCAGTCCTCAGGGAACCTATGGCTACACCTTC. Translation: CASSPQGTYGYTF. The chain uses TRBV6-5 and TRBJ1-2; D may be TRBD1 (5 bases). Trimming stripped 5 bases from V and 4 bases from J, with 11 bases between. Germline assignment: CDR1 MNHEY and CDR2 SVGAGI. The CDR3 covers 13 residues.

The V gene is TRBV19, the J gene TRBJ1-6, with D perhaps TRBD1 (6 bases). Germline V gene sequence: CDR1 LNHDA, CDR2 SQIVND (reference sequence). The V end lost 6 bases, the J end lost 14 bases, and 20 bases lay between the germline ends. The CDR3 has 14 amino acids. As DNA, the CDR3 is TGTGCCAGTAGCAGGGGCACCTCGGGTAGGACCCTCCACTTT. Its translation: CASSRGTSGRTLHF.